The 7 T cell receptor beta chains in this list originate from one sample, sequenced in a study of Siglec-9 on CD8 T cells in melanoma. Generated by immunoSEQ multiplex PCR, the TCRdb table keeps only in-frame clones and is missing some. Of 30,000 to 45,000 clones in the sample, 84% were seen once. The sequenced sample was Siglec-9- CD8+ T cells sorted from blood. These receptors were taken from a human donor in good health.

This clone was seen a single time. The V and J genes are TRBV29-1 and TRBJ2-1; no clear D. V gave up 4 bases and J gave up 2 bases, with 6 bases separating them. The germline gives CDR1 SQVTM, CDR2 ANQGSEA. The CDR3 covers 12 residues. In DNA, the CDR3 is TGCAGCGTTGTTGAAGCCTACAATGAGCAGTTCTTC. Its translation: CSVVEAYNEQFF.

The rearrangement uses TRBV30 and TRBJ2-1, with a weak D call TRBD1 (5 bases). Germline CDR1 is GTSNPN and CDR2 is SVGIG (reference sequence). V lost 5 bases and J 4 bases, leaving 9 bases between the germline ends. This CDR3 comprises 12 residues. The CDR3 region is CAWATEYNEQFF. CDR3 DNA sequence: TGTGCCTGGGCGACAGAGTACAATGAGCAGTTCTTC.

The gene calls are TRBV5-4 and TRBJ1-1; 7 bases are a match to TRBD1. This CDR3 has 18 amino acids. Germline assignment: CDR1 SGHNT and CDR2 YYREEE (reference sequence). The junction had 17 bases not matched to a gene; V was cut back by 4 bases and J by 2 bases. CDR3 region: CASSPTGIMTGINTEAFF. CDR3 nucleotide sequence: TGTGCCAGCAGCCCAACGGGGATAATGACAGGGATTAACACTGAAGCTTTCTTT.

The chain is built from TRBV28 and TRBJ2-7, with 12 bases lining up with TRBD2. Per the germline V gene, CDR1 is MDHEN and CDR2 is SYDVKM. Germline trimming cut 8 bases from V and 4 bases from J; bases unmatched to any gene: 12. The CDR3 extends over 16 amino acids. DNA of the CDR3: TGTGCCAGCGGAGCTTTTCGGACTAGCGGGATGTACGAGCAGTACTTC. The encoded protein is CASGAFRTSGMYEQYF. Full variable domain (remainder filled in from reference TRBV28 and TRBJ2-7): DVKVTQSSRYLVKRTGEKVFLECVQDMDHENMFWYRQDPGLGLRLIYFSYDVKMKEKGDIPEGYSVSREKKERFSLILESASTNQTSMYLCASGAFRTSGMYEQYFGPGTRLTVT.

The rearrangement uses TRBV19 and TRBJ1-1; 7 positions match TRBD1. CDR3 size: 15 residues. Unmatched junction bases numbered 6, after V lost 4 bases and J lost 1 base. Per the germline V gene, CDR1 is LNHDA and CDR2 is SQIVND (reference sequence). CDR3 DNA: TGTGCCAGTAGTACACCCTGGGACAGGAACACTGAAGCTTTCTTT. It yields the protein CASSTPWDRNTEAFF.

The chain has TRBV4-2 and TRBJ1-1, with TRBD1 matching 8 bases. The germline gives CDR1 LGHNA, CDR2 YNFKEQ. There are 12 residues in the CDR3. The ends lost 4 bases at V and 6 bases at J; junction bases unmatched: 1. CDR3 nucleotide sequence: TGTGCCAGCAGCCCACAGGGGGCTGAAGCTTTCTTT. Its protein is CASSPQGAEAFF.

The chain couples TRBV2 to TRBJ2-5, with 11 bases aligning to TRBD1. This CDR3 has 16 amino acids. From germline, CDR1 is SNHLY and CDR2 FYNNEI. With V trimmed by 6 bases and J by 2 bases, 8 bases remained unmatched. The DNA for the CDR3 is TGTGCCAGCAGCCCGGGACAGGGGGTGCGGCAAGAGACCCAGTACTTC. It yields the protein CASSPGQGVRQETQYF.